There are a few counts of the clone carrying this T cell receptor (beta chain). The antigen is not known. The data were taken from a study of vaccination and CD4 T cells after COVID-19. Cultured CD4+ T-cell DNA underwent Oncomine TCR Beta short-read sequencing. TCRdb re-called the PCR reads with MiXCR, one entry per CDR3 protein. The data hold some 15,000 distinct CDR3 sequences, with around 40% observed a single time. Described treatment: roughly 10-day PBMC culture with coronavirus spike peptide pools or control peptides (ViraFEST assay). This TCR came from a human donor with COVID-19. Specimen: cultured CD4+ T cells from blood.

The CDR3 sequence: CASSIVGNTGELFF. In DNA form, the CDR3 reads TGTGCCAGTAGTATTGTGGGGAACACCGGGGAGCTGTTTTTT. This rearrangement joins TRBV19 to TRBJ2-2; unclear D gene. With 3 bases removed from V and 1 base from J, the gap between germline ends came to 6 bases. Germline assignment: CDR1 LNHDA and CDR2 SQIVND (reference sequence). The CDR3 spans 14 residues.